The 3 T cell receptor beta chains reported below all come from one sample, sequenced in a study of neoadjuvant nivolumab and ipilimumab in lung cancer. Clones were sequenced by immunoSEQ multiplex PCR, and TCRdb holds only the in-frame ones, with some missing. The sample lists 7,000 to 8,500 clones, roughly nine tenths seen once, with about 2.4% in the top ten. The specimen comprised tumor tissue, sampled after neoadjuvant nivolumab, alone or with ipilimumab, at or shortly before surgery. The receptor set was obtained from an adult with non-small cell lung cancer. Some clones in this sample may be carry-over from other donors' samples.

This rearrangement joins TRBV19 to TRBJ1-5, with no clear D. Germline loops: CDR1 LNHDA, CDR2 SQIVND (reference sequence). The germline V and J ends were trimmed by 6 bases and 6 bases, with 9 bases remaining between them. The CDR3 loop spans 12 amino acids. CDR3 nucleotide sequence: TGTGCCAGTAGGGCAAAGGGTCAGCCCCAGCATTTT. Its protein product is CASRAKGQPQHF.

The chain recombines TRBV4-1 with TRBJ2-1; 14 nucleotides match TRBD2. Germline V gene data show CDR1 as MGHRA and CDR2 as YSYEKL. CDR3 length: 20 amino acids. V lost 1 base to trimming and J lost 6 bases; unmatched junction nucleotides: 14. The CDR3 region is CASSQVFPVTSGRVFNEQFF. Written as DNA, the CDR3 is TGCGCCAGCAGCCAAGTTTTCCCCGTGACTAGCGGGAGGGTTTTCAATGAGCAGTTCTTC.

The chain joins TRBV5-1 to TRBJ2-3, with 11 bases matching TRBD2. CDR1 and CDR2 (germline): SGHRS, YFSETQ. The CDR3 totals 16 residues. V was clipped by 4 bases and J by 2 bases; unmatched bases: 6. For the CDR3, the DNA is TGCGCCAGCAGCAGTAGCGGGAGGGGGGACACAGATACGCAGTATTTT. Its protein product is CASSSSGRGDTDTQYF.